The 13 T cell receptor beta chains presented below share a single source sample, sequenced in a study of cytomegalovirus exposure and HLA in healthy donors. PCR primers comprised 60 Vbeta and 13 Jbeta primers. Only in-frame clones appear in the TCRdb table, and some are missing; sequencing was by immunoSEQ multiplex PCR. The top ten clones hold approximately 8% of a sample with 90,000 to 100,000 clones, approximately 77% of them seen once. Sequencing was performed on PBMCs. The receptors derive from a female donor in good health and CMV-seronegative.

The J gene is TRBJ1-5, the V gene TRBV6-5, with a possible D match to TRBD1 (5 bases). V dropped 6 bases and J dropped 2 bases, with 8 bases sitting between them. Germline V gene data show CDR1 as MNHEY and CDR2 as SVGAGI. This CDR3 has 13 residues. The CDR3 DNA reads TGTGCCAGCAGGGGGCCAGGCAATCAGCCCCAGCATTTT. Protein: CASRGPGNQPQHF.

The V and J genes are TRBV6-5 and TRBJ1-4; D is possibly TRBD1 (6 bases). The CDR3 sequence is 15 residues long. Germline CDR1 is MNHEY and CDR2 is SVGAGI. V lost 2 bases and J lost 7, with 14 bases in between. The CDR3 DNA follows: TGTGCCAGCAGTTACCAGGGGCCGGGTCCTGAAAAACTGTTTTTT. It encodes CASSYQGPGPEKLFF.

V usage is TRBV4-1 and J usage is TRBJ2-1; a possible D gene is TRBD2 (5 bases). The length of the CDR3 is 13 residues. Per the germline V gene, CDR1 is MGHRA and CDR2 is YSYEKL. Between the trimmed V and J ends, which lost 4 bases and 3 bases, there was a span of 7 bases. The CDR3: CASSLGDYNEQFF. For the CDR3, the DNA is TGCGCCAGCAGCCTCGGGGACTACAATGAGCAGTTCTTC.

The rearrangement uses TRBV7-2 and TRBJ1-1; weak D call: TRBD1 (5 bases). Germline CDR1 and CDR2: SGHTA and FQGNSA. Trimming removed 0 bases from V and 0 bases from J, with 8 bases in between. The CDR3 length is 15 residues. CDR3: CASSLAQAMNTEAFF. CDR3 coding DNA: TGTGCCAGCAGCTTAGCACAGGCTATGAACACTGAAGCTTTCTTT.

The V gene is TRBV6-5, the J gene TRBJ1-1; D not certain. The germline gives CDR1 MNHEY, CDR2 SVGAGI. V was clipped by 5 bases and J by 6 bases, with 16 bases between them. There are 14 residues in the CDR3. CDR3 DNA: TGTGCCAGCAGTGAAGGTCCGGGAAGACCTGAAGCTTTCTTT. Amino acid sequence: CASSEGPGRPEAFF.

The rearrangement joins TRBV6-6 to TRBJ2-2, with TRBD1 matching over 8 bases. Trimming at V came to 5 bases and at J to 4 bases, leaving 3 bases not matched to a gene. The CDR3 extends over 14 amino acids. Germline CDR1 MNHNY, CDR2 SVGAGI (reference sequence). CDR3 DNA sequence: TGTGCCAGCAGTGCCGACAGGGGCACCGGGGAGCTGTTTTTT. It codes for CASSADRGTGELFF.

The table lists this clone with a count of one. Distinct nucleotide sequences in the sample also encode this CDR3. V gene TRBV19 combines with J gene TRBJ1-5; D is undetermined. Germline values: CDR1 LNHDA, CDR2 SQIVND (reference sequence). V dropped 5 bases and J dropped 7 bases, with 12 bases sitting between them. The length of the CDR3 is 13 residues. CDR3 DNA sequence: TGTGCCAGTAGTCCCACCCGCGGGCAGCCCCAGCATTTT. It codes for CASSPTRGQPQHF.

This chain connects TRBV6-6 to TRBJ2-1, with D perhaps matching TRBD1 (5 bases). This CDR3 spans 15 amino acids. Germline V gives CDR1 MNHNY, CDR2 SVGAGI (reference sequence). V was cut by 2 bases and J by 4 bases, with 12 bases left in between. DNA for the CDR3: TGTGCCAGCAGTTACCGTACAGGTTTTTACAATGAGCAGTTCTTC. Residues: CASSYRTGFYNEQFF.

The genes are TRBV19 and TRBJ1-2; TRBD1 matches 8 bases. Trimming removed 10 bases from V and 4 bases from J; junction bases left unmatched: 8. Germline assignment: CDR1 LNHDA and CDR2 SQIVND (reference sequence). This CDR3 comprises 13 residues. CDR3 sequence reads: CATPDRAGYGYTF. In DNA form, the CDR3 reads TGTGCCACCCCGGACAGGGCTGGCTATGGCTACACCTTC.

The chain employs TRBV7-3 and TRBJ2-1; 8 bases are a match to TRBD1. CDR1 is SGHTA and CDR2 is FQGTGA in the germline V gene. V lost 2 bases to trimming and J lost 12 bases; unmatched junction nucleotides: 6. This CDR3 is 13 amino acids long. CDR3 sequence: CASSLQGAVRQFF. CDR3 DNA: TGTGCCAGCAGCTTACAGGGGGCTGTTCGGCAGTTCTTC.

The chain combines TRBV6-5 with TRBJ2-1; 11 positions match TRBD2. CDR3 size: 16 residues. Germline loops: CDR1 MNHEY, CDR2 SVGAGI. V shed 0 bases, J shed 6 bases, and the junction held 4 bases outside the gene matches. The CDR3 coding sequence is TGTGCCAGCAGTTACTCGTATGGGACTAGCGGCAATGAGCAGTTCTTC. Translation gives CASSYSYGTSGNEQFF.

The genes are TRBV7-6 and TRBJ1-3, with 8 nucleotides matching TRBD1. V lost 5 bases, J lost 2 bases, and 5 bases stayed unmatched. Germline assignment: CDR1 SGHVS and CDR2 FNYEAQ. This CDR3 has 15 amino acids. CDR3 protein: CASSPDRVTGNTIYF. For the CDR3, the DNA is TGTGCCAGCAGCCCGGACAGGGTAACTGGAAACACCATATATTTT. The whole variable domain, remainder taken from reference TRBV7-6 and TRBJ1-3, is GAGVSQSPRYKVTKRGQDVALRCDPISGHVSLYWYRQALGQGPEFLTYFNYEAQQDKSGLPNDRFSAERPEGSISTLTIQRTEQRDSAMYRCASSPDRVTGNTIYFGEGSWLTVV.

The chain combines TRBV7-3 with TRBJ2-5; 13 bases are a match to TRBD2. Germline V gives CDR1 SGHTA, CDR2 FQGTGA. After removal of 5 bases from V and 2 bases from J, the junction contained 2 bases not matched to a gene. CDR3 length equals 15 residues. The CDR3 region is CASSPLAGGQETQYF. CDR3 nucleotides: TGTGCCAGCAGCCCACTAGCGGGAGGGCAAGAGACCCAGTACTTC.